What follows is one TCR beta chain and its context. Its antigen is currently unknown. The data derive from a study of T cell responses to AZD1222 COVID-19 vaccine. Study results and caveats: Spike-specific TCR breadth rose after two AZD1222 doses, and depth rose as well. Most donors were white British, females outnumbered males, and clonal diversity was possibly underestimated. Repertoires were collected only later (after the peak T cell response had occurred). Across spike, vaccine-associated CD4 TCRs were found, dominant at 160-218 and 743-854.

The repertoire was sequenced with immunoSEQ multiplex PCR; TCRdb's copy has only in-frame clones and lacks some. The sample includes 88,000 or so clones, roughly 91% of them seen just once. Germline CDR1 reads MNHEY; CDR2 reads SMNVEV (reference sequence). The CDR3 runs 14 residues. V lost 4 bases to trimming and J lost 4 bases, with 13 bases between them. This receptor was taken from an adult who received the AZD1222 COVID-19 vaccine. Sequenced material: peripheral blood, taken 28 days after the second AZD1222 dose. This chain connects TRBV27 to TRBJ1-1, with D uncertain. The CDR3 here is CASSSNIGGTEAFF. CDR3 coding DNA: TGTGCCAGCAGTTCAAACATAGGTGGCACTGAAGCTTTCTTT.